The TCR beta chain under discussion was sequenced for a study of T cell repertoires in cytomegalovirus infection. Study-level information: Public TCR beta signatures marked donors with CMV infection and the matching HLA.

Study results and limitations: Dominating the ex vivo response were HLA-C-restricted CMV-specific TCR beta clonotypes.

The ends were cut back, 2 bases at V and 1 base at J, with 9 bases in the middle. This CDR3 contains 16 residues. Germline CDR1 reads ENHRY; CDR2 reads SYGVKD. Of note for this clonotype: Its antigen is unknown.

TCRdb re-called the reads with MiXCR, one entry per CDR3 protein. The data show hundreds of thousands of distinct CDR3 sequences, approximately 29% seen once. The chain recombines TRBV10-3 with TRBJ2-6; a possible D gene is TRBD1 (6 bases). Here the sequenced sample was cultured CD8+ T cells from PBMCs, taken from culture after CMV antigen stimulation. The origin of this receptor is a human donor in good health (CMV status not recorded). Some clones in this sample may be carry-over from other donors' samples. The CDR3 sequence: CAISENTGSGANVLTF. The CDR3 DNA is TGTGCCATCAGTGAGAATACAGGGTCTGGGGCCAACGTCCTGACTTTC.